The 31 T cell receptor beta chains in this list originate from one sample, sequenced in a study of shared clonotypes between healthy human individuals. Repertoires were generated with immunoSEQ multiplex PCR, while TCRdb's copy carries only in-frame clones and drops some. The repertoire holds about 710,000 clones, with about two thirds as singletons. Sequenced material: memory CD4+ T cells sorted from blood. The subset: CD45RA-negative fraction. All receptors come from a woman between 25 and 40 years old in good health.

The chain combines TRBV4-1 with TRBJ2-1; D perhaps matches TRBD2 (6 bases). The germline V gene encodes CDR1 MGHRA and CDR2 YSYEKL. There are 15 residues in the CDR3. Trimming took 3 bases from V and 5 from J, leaving 14 bases between them. This CDR3 is CASSQGSSANNEQFF. CDR3 nucleotide sequence: TGCGCCAGCAGCCAGGGTTCTAGCGCGAACAATGAGCAGTTCTTC.

The J gene is TRBJ1-1, the V gene TRBV18; D is perhaps TRBD1 (5 bases). The CDR3 has 15 residues. V lost 0 bases to trimming and J lost 11 bases, with 19 bases between them. Germline V gene sequence: CDR1 KGHSH, CDR2 LQKENI. The CDR3, as DNA: TGTGCCAGCTCACCACCGACGGCGACAACACGGGACGCTTTCTTT. This translates into CASSPPTATTRDAFF.

This chain joins TRBV27 and TRBJ2-7; 9 bases are shared with TRBD2. Germline V gene lookup returns CDR1 MNHEY and CDR2 SMNVEV (reference sequence). The CDR3 is 12 amino acids. Trimming removed 6 bases from V and 11 bases from J; junction bases left unmatched: 8. CDR3 amino acids: CASSGTSRLEYF. Written as DNA, the CDR3 is TGTGCCAGCAGCGGGACTAGCAGGCTGGAGTACTTC.

The chain carries TRBV7-2 and TRBJ1-1; 10 bases are shared with TRBD1. The J segment lost 4 bases and the V segment lost 2 bases, leaving 4 bases of the junction unmatched. Germline CDR1 reads SGHTA; CDR2 reads FQGNSA. The CDR3 sequence is 15 residues long. CDR3 amino acids: CASSLWTGGVTEAFF. CDR3 nucleotides: TGTGCCAGCAGCTTATGGACAGGGGGAGTCACTGAAGCTTTCTTT. The whole variable domain, filled in from reference TRBV7-2 and TRBJ1-1, reads GAGVSQSPSNKVTEKGKDVELRCDPISGHTALYWYRQSLGQGLEFLIYFQGNSAPDKSGLPSDRFSAERTGGSVSTLTIQRTQQEDSAVYLCASSLWTGGVTEAFFGQGTRLTVV.

This clone was observed a few times. The genes are TRBV5-1 and TRBJ1-4; D gene unclear. The CDR3 spans 16 residues. Germline V lookup: CDR1 SGHRS, CDR2 YFSETQ. V gave up 0 bases and J gave up 6 bases, with 15 bases separating them. CDR3 DNA: TGCGCCAGCAGCTTGGACGGCGGGTCGAGGTATGAAAAACTGTTTTTT. Translation gives CASSLDGGSRYEKLFF.

The chain combines TRBV11-2 with TRBJ2-7; 10 nucleotides agree with TRBD1. The CDR3 is made up of 16 amino acids. CDR1 SGHAT and CDR2 FQNNGV come from the germline V gene. Trimming took 2 bases from V and 0 from J; bases not matched to a gene: 4. CDR3 protein: CASSLYDRGPSYEQYF. As DNA, the CDR3 is TGTGCCAGCAGCTTATACGACAGGGGGCCCTCCTACGAGCAGTACTTC. Full variable domain (missing parts from reference TRBV11-2 and TRBJ2-7): EAGVAQSPRYKIIEKRQSVAFWCNPISGHATLYWYQQILGQGPKLLIQFQNNGVVDDSQLPKDRFSAERLKGVDSTLKIQPAKLEDSAVYLCASSLYDRGPSYEQYFGPGTRLTVT.

The chain uses TRBV28 and TRBJ1-2, with 7 bases that match TRBD1. Germline CDR1 is MDHEN and CDR2 is SYDVKM. The trim removed 5 bases at V and 4 bases at J, leaving 4 bases unmatched. The length of the CDR3 is 13 residues. The CDR3, as DNA: TGTGCCAGCAGTCCTCAGGGGGGCTATGGCTACACCTTC. Translating gives CASSPQGGYGYTF.

V is TRBV6-4 and J is TRBJ1-1; no clear D. The CDR3 covers 14 residues. The V and J ends lost 6 bases and 0 bases respectively, with 11 bases between them. The germline V gene encodes CDR1 MRHNA and CDR2 SNTAGT. The CDR3 loop reads CASRKEGMNTEAFF. The CDR3 DNA follows: TGTGCCAGCAGAAAGGAAGGAATGAACACTGAAGCTTTCTTT.

CDR3 DNA sequence: TGTGCCAGCAGTCCCGCAGGGGTAGAGACCCAGTACTTC. Translation: CASSPAGVETQYF. This chain joins TRBV28 and TRBJ2-5; D possibly corresponds to TRBD1 (6 bases). CDR1 is MDHEN, CDR2 SYDVKM, per germline. The length of the CDR3 is 13 residues. Deletions cut 5 bases from V and 4 bases from J, with 11 bases between.

The V call is TRBV7-9, the J call TRBJ2-1, with 13 bases that match TRBD2. CDR1 is SEHNR and CDR2 is FQNEAQ in the germline V gene (reference sequence). This CDR3 spans 15 amino acids. Unmatched junction bases numbered 4, after V lost 3 bases and J lost 8 bases. CDR3 protein: CASSLGTSGTDEQFF. CDR3 sequence (DNA): TGTGCCAGCAGCTTGGGGACTAGCGGGACCGATGAGCAGTTCTTC. Variable domain in full (rest from reference TRBV7-9 and TRBJ2-1): DTGVSQNPRHKITKRGQNVTFRCDPISEHNRLYWYRQTLGQGPEFLTYFQNEAQLEKSRLLSDRFSAERPKGSFSTLEIQRTEQGDSAMYLCASSLGTSGTDEQFFGPGTRLTVL.

This clone was detected once. V and J are TRBV5-1 and TRBJ2-5, with D perhaps matching TRBD2 (6 bases). The V and J ends lost 0 bases and 3 bases respectively, with 9 bases between them. CDR3 length: 14 amino acids. Germline values: CDR1 SGHRS, CDR2 YFSETQ. CDR3 amino acids: CASSLVSSEETQYF. CDR3 bases: TGCGCCAGCAGCTTGGTGTCTAGCGAAGAGACCCAGTACTTC.

This clone turned up a few times. The V gene is TRBV12-5, the J gene TRBJ2-3; D is possibly TRBD1 (5 bases). Germline V gene data show CDR1 as LGHNT and CDR2 as FRNRAP. Between the trimmed V and J ends, which lost 5 bases and 7 bases, there was a span of 10 bases. The CDR3 sequence is 12 residues long. The CDR3 reads CASGPGANTQYF. The CDR3 DNA reads as TGTGCTAGTGGTCCTGGGGCGAATACGCAGTATTTT.

V and J are TRBV11-2 and TRBJ1-1; TRBD1 matches 7 bases. J lost 9 bases, V lost 7 bases, and 14 bases had no gene match. The CDR3 totals 14 residues. From germline, CDR1 is SGHAT and CDR2 FQNNGV. CDR3 DNA: TGTGCCAGCACCCGAACCGGGACAGCCACCCAAGCTTTCTTT. This encodes CASTRTGTATQAFF.

This clone occurred a few times. J is TRBJ1-4 and V is TRBV28; 8 bases are a match to TRBD1. The germline CDR1 and CDR2 sequences are MDHEN and SYDVKM. V was clipped by 9 bases and J by 4 bases; unmatched bases: 7. The CDR3 loop spans 14 amino acids. The CDR3 nucleotides read TGTGCCAGTCGAACGGGACAGGTTAATGAAAAACTGTTTTTT. Translated, it gives CASRTGQVNEKLFF.

V and J are TRBV6-5 and TRBJ2-1; 9 bases align to TRBD1. CDR1 is MNHEY, CDR2 SVGAGI, per germline. Trimming at V came to 2 bases and at J to 8 bases, leaving 7 bases not matched to a gene. This CDR3 is 15 amino acids long. CDR3 DNA: TGTGCCAGCAGTTACCGGGACAGGGTCAGCGATGAGCAGTTCTTC. This translates into CASSYRDRVSDEQFF.

This clone was seen just once. The chain carries TRBV4-1 and TRBJ2-5; TRBD2 matches 8 bases. The V segment lost 0 bases and the J segment 4 bases; nucleotides outside the gene matches: 7. CDR3 length: 16 amino acids. The V gene's germline CDR1 is MGHRA and CDR2 YSYEKL. In DNA form, the CDR3 reads TGCGCCAGCAGCCAAGACCGGGGGGGAATGGTAGAGACCCAGTACTTC. This sequence encodes CASSQDRGGMVETQYF.

This clone was picked up a small number of times. The chain couples TRBV5-5 to TRBJ2-5, with TRBD2 identical over 11 bases. J lost 1 base, V lost 4 bases, and 3 bases had no gene match. CDR3 length: 15 residues. Per the germline V gene, CDR1 is SGHKS and CDR2 is YYEKEE (reference sequence). The CDR3 protein is CASSPGTSGQETQYF. CDR3 DNA sequence: TGTGCCAGCAGCCCCGGGACTAGCGGCCAAGAGACCCAGTACTTC.

This clone has ten or more counts. This chain uses TRBV6-6 with TRBJ2-1, with D hard to call. CDR3 length: 13 residues. Trimming cost V 7 bases and J 0 bases, with 7 bases left between them. Germline V gene sequence: CDR1 MNHNY, CDR2 SVGAGI (reference sequence). CDR3 region: CASKVNSYNEQFF. The CDR3 region has the DNA TGTGCCAGCAAAGTTAACTCCTACAATGAGCAGTTCTTC.

This clone was picked up a small number of times. The sample contains more than one DNA sequence encoding this CDR3. The gene calls are TRBV9 and TRBJ2-2; no definite D call. V was clipped by 1 base and J by 4 bases, with 5 bases between them. Germline V lookup: CDR1 SGDLS, CDR2 YYNGEE. This CDR3 has 13 residues. The CDR3 protein is CASSVRSTGELFF. As DNA, the CDR3 is TGTGCCAGCAGCGTACGGAGCACCGGGGAGCTGTTTTTT.

Regarding this clone: A read error is the likely source, as a far larger clone sits one nucleotide away. The sample holds other DNA sequences that translate to the same CDR3. The chain employs TRBV6-5 and TRBJ1-1; D is possibly TRBD1 (5 bases). The V gene's germline CDR1 is MNHEY and CDR2 SVGAGI. The ends were cut back, 2 bases at V and 2 bases at J, with 6 bases in the middle. This CDR3 is built from 13 residues. The CDR3 sequence: CASSYGGNTEAFF. Written as DNA, the CDR3 is TGTGCCAGCAGTTACGGGGGAAACACTGAAGCTTTCTTT.

The chain has TRBV30 and TRBJ2-3; 8 nucleotides align to TRBD2. The CDR3 is 14 amino acids. From germline, CDR1 is GTSNPN and CDR2 SVGIG (reference sequence). The ends lost 0 bases at V and 1 base at J; junction bases unmatched: 0. In nucleotides, the CDR3 is TGTGCCTGGAGTGTAGCGGGGGGCACAGATACGCAGTATTTT. This sequence encodes CAWSVAGGTDTQYF.

The chain joins TRBV11-2 to TRBJ1-1; D remains unclear. V lost 2 bases to trimming and J lost 4 bases, with 17 bases between them. CDR1 is SGHAT, CDR2 FQNNGV, per germline. The CDR3 runs 16 residues. The CDR3: CASSLSSGSGFTEAFF. DNA of the CDR3: TGTGCCAGCAGCTTAAGCTCAGGTTCGGGGTTCACTGAAGCTTTCTTT.

This clone was detected only a few times. This chain connects TRBV29-1 to TRBJ2-1; 8 nucleotides agree with TRBD2. V shed 1 base and J 7 bases; nucleotides not matched to a gene: 6. The CDR3 contains 14 residues. CDR1 is SQVTM and CDR2 is ANQGSEA in the germline V gene. This chain's CDR3 is CSVEGTSYRNEQFF. CDR3 DNA sequence: TGCAGCGTTGAAGGGACTAGCTACCGGAATGAGCAGTTCTTC.

The CDR3 sequence: CASSMDRVVEAFF. The CDR3 DNA reads as TGTGCCAGCAGCATGGACAGGGTAGTAGAAGCTTTCTTT. This chain links TRBV7-9 with TRBJ1-1; 8 bases align to TRBD1. The V segment lost 5 bases and the J segment 8 bases; nucleotides outside the gene matches: 7. Germline V gene lookup returns CDR1 SEHNR and CDR2 FQNEAQ (reference sequence). The CDR3 is 13 amino acids. Full variable domain (remainder filled in from reference TRBV7-9 and TRBJ1-1): DTGVSQNPRHKITKRGQNVTFRCDPISEHNRLYWYRQTLGQGPEFLTYFQNEAQLEKSRLLSDRFSAERPKGSFSTLEIQRTEQGDSAMYLCASSMDRVVEAFFGQGTRLTVV.

This clone has a single count. The rearrangement joins TRBV19 to TRBJ2-1, with a possible D match to TRBD2 (6 bases). CDR1 LNHDA and CDR2 SQIVND come from the germline V gene (reference sequence). With 6 bases removed from V and 9 bases from J, the gap between germline ends came to 18 bases. The CDR3 loop spans 14 amino acids. The CDR3 region has the DNA TGTGCCAGTAGCCCCGATGGAGGGGTGGCTGAGCAGTTCTTC. Protein: CASSPDGGVAEQFF.

This clone was observed a single time. Given a much more abundant clone one base away, this may be a read error. Other DNA sequences of this sample code for an identical CDR3. The V and J genes are TRBV11-2 and TRBJ1-2; D might be TRBD1 (6 bases). The germline gives CDR1 SGHAT, CDR2 FQNNGV. V shed 5 bases and J shed 2 bases, with 9 bases lying between them. The CDR3 sequence is 13 residues long. The chain's CDR3 is CASSPTGNYGYTF. The CDR3 nucleotides read TGTGCCAGCAGCCCTACAGGGAACTATGGCTACACCTTC.

V usage is TRBV5-5 and J usage is TRBJ2-1; the match to TRBD1 covers 8 bases. The V and J ends lost 0 bases and 9 bases, in that order; junction bases with no gene match: 11. The CDR3 sequence is 16 residues long. CDR1 and CDR2 (germline): SGHKS, YYEKEE (reference sequence). CDR3 DNA: TGTGCCAGCAGCTTGGTTCCAGGGGGCGCCGAGGGTGAGCAGTTCTTC. Translation: CASSLVPGGAEGEQFF. The full variable domain, its missing parts supplied by reference TRBV5-5 and TRBJ2-1, is DAGVTQSPTHLIKTRGQQVTLRCSPISGHKSVSWYQQVLGQGPQFIFQYYEKEERGRGNFPDRFSARQFPNYSSELNVNALLLGDSALYLCASSLVPGGAEGEQFFGPGTRLTVL.

This clone was picked up a small number of times. The J gene is TRBJ2-3, the V gene TRBV25-1, with D maybe TRBD2 (5 bases). V was trimmed by 3 bases and J by 2 bases, leaving 9 bases between them. This CDR3 is built from 14 residues. Looked up from germline, CDR1 is MGHDK and CDR2 is SYGVNS. CDR3 sequence: CASSDLALTDTQYF. The CDR3 DNA sequence: TGTGCCAGCAGTGACCTAGCCCTCACAGATACGCAGTATTTT.

Note on this clone: This same CDR3 is encoded by further DNA sequences in the sample. This chain joins TRBV5-1 and TRBJ2-1; 8 nucleotides agree with TRBD1. CDR3 length: 14 residues. Germline assignment: CDR1 SGHRS and CDR2 YFSETQ. With 4 bases clipped from V and 3 bases from J, the junction kept 3 bases outside the gene matches. This chain's CDR3 is CASSLGQGYNEQFF. CDR3 coding DNA: TGCGCCAGCAGCCTTGGACAGGGCTACAATGAGCAGTTCTTC. The full variable domain, with the rest looked up from reference TRBV5-1 and TRBJ2-1, is KAGVTQTPRYLIKTRGQQVTLSCSPISGHRSVSWYQQTPGQGLQFLFEYFSETQRNKGNFPGRFSGRQFSNSRSEMNVSTLELGDSALYLCASSLGQGYNEQFFGPGTRLTVL.

V gene TRBV27 combines with J gene TRBJ1-1; tentative D call: TRBD1 (6 bases). Trimming removed 6 bases from V and 3 bases from J, with 23 bases in between. CDR1 and CDR2 (germline): MNHEY, SMNVEV (reference sequence). The CDR3 sequence is 17 residues long. The chain's CDR3 is CASRNLLRGGADTEAFF. CDR3 coding DNA: TGTGCCAGCAGAAACCTCCTGCGGGGGGGGGCGGACACTGAAGCTTTCTTT.

V gene TRBV6-5 combines with J gene TRBJ1-5; weak D call: TRBD1 (5 bases). Trimming took off 4 bases at V and 3 bases at J, with 13 bases between the two ends. The CDR3 spans 15 residues. Germline V gives CDR1 MNHEY, CDR2 SVGAGI. Here the CDR3 reads CASSSLLGANQPQHF. DNA of the CDR3: TGTGCCAGCAGTTCCCTCCTCGGGGCCAATCAGCCCCAGCATTTT.